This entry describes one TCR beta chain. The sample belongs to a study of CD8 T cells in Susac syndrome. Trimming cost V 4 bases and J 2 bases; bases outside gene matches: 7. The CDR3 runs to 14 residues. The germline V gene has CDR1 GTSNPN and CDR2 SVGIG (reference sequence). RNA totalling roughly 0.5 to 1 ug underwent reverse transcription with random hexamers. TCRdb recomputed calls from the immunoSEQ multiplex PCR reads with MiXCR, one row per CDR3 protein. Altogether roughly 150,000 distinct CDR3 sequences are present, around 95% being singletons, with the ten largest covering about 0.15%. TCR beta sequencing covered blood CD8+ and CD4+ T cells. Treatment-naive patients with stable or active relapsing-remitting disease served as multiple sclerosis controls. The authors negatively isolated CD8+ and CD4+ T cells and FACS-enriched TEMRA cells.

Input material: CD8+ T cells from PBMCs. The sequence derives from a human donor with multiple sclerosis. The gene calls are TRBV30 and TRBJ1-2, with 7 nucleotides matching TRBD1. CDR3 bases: TGTGCCTGGACAGGGGGAGCCATAAACTATGGCTACACCTTC. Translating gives CAWTGGAINYGYTF.